These 19 T cell receptor beta chains originate from one sample sequenced in a study of blood T cell repertoires in COVID-19. The repertoire was sequenced with immunoSEQ multiplex PCR; TCRdb's copy has only in-frame clones and lacks some. This table holds approximately 170,000 clones, about 86% found once. Sequencing input: peripheral blood. The source is a woman between 65 and 79 years old who had recovered from COVID-19.

This rearrangement joins TRBV4-2 to TRBJ2-1, with 7 positions matching TRBD2. The CDR3 extends over 14 amino acids. Unmatched junction bases numbered 7, after V lost 3 bases and J lost 8 bases. CDR1 LGHNA and CDR2 YNFKEQ come from the germline V gene. The CDR3 DNA reads TGTGCCAGCAGCCATGTGGGAGGGCCGGATGAGCAGTTCTTC. Its translation: CASSHVGGPDEQFF.

V gene TRBV19 combines with J gene TRBJ2-7; a possible D gene is TRBD2 (7 bases). Trimming stripped 1 base from V and 4 bases from J, with 14 bases between. This CDR3 comprises 15 residues. The germline CDR1 and CDR2 sequences are LNHDA and SQIVND (reference sequence). CDR3 region: CASSIGARGGYEQYF. The CDR3 DNA sequence: TGTGCCAGTAGTATAGGCGCCAGGGGAGGGTACGAGCAGTACTTC.

The count of this clone is one. The chain carries TRBV6-6 and TRBJ2-2; no firm D call. From germline, CDR1 is MNHNY and CDR2 SVGAGI (reference sequence). Trimming stripped 6 bases from V and 1 base from J, with 6 bases between. CDR3 length equals 13 residues. CDR3 nucleotides: TGTGCCAGCAGCCCGAGGAACACCGGGGAGCTGTTTTTT. Its protein product is CASSPRNTGELFF.

The rearrangement links TRBV7-2 to TRBJ1-1; 7 bases agree with TRBD1. V trimming: 1 base; J trimming: 8 bases; junction bases outside the gene matches: 4. Germline V gives CDR1 SGHTA, CDR2 FQGNSA. This CDR3 is built from 13 residues. CDR3 protein: CASSLGLQGEAFF. CDR3 coding DNA: TGTGCCAGCAGCTTAGGTCTACAGGGGGAAGCTTTCTTT.

This clone was observed a handful of times. The CDR3 spells CASSAGLTHQETQYF. CDR3 nucleotides: TGTGCCAGCAGTGCGGGTTTGACCCATCAAGAGACCCAGTACTTC. The chain combines TRBV2 with TRBJ2-5; D unclear. CDR1 is SNHLY and CDR2 is FYNNEI in the germline V gene. V was trimmed by 4 bases and J by 2 bases, leaving 14 bases between them. This CDR3 region has 15 residues. Full variable domain (outside the CDR3, taken from reference TRBV2 and TRBJ2-5): EPEVTQTPSHQVTQMGQEVILRCVPISNHLYFYWYRQILGQKVEFLVSFYNNEISEKSEIFDDQFSVERPDGSNFTLKIRSTKLEDSAMYFCASSAGLTHQETQYFGPGTRLLVL.

This clone was observed a handful of times. V is TRBV6-6 and J is TRBJ1-2; TRBD1 agrees at 8 bases. Germline V lookup: CDR1 MNHNY, CDR2 SVGAGI (reference sequence). V gave up 0 bases and J gave up 2 bases; unmatched junction bases: 5. The CDR3 covers 16 residues. For the CDR3, the DNA is TGTGCCAGCAGTTACTCGAGCCAGGGGGCCAACTATGGCTACACCTTC. Its translation: CASSYSSQGANYGYTF.

V usage is TRBV7-2 and J usage is TRBJ1-2, with D possibly matching TRBD1 (6 bases). Germline V CDR1 and CDR2: SGHTA, FQGNSA. This CDR3 is built from 13 residues. Deletions cut 5 bases from V and 8 bases from J, with 15 bases between. CDR3 sequence reads: CASSRDTGMGYTF. Written as DNA, the CDR3 is TGTGCCAGCAGCCGGGACACGGGTATGGGCTACACCTTC.

The rearrangement joins TRBV11-2 to TRBJ1-6; D gene uncertain. This CDR3 spans 14 amino acids. The V gene lost 1 base and the J gene lost 9 bases, with 10 bases spanning the gap. Per the germline V gene, CDR1 is SGHAT and CDR2 is FQNNGV. Written as DNA, the CDR3 is TGTGCCAGCAGCTTAGTTCGGGGTCGTTCACCCCTCCACTTT. This translates into CASSLVRGRSPLHF.

The rearrangement links TRBV10-3 to TRBJ2-7; maybe TRBD2 (7 bases). CDR1 and CDR2 from the germline V gene are ENHRY and SYGVKD. This CDR3 is built from 15 residues. V was clipped by 10 bases and J by 2 bases, with 21 bases between them. The chain's CDR3 is CATVPGGGRPYEQYF. The CDR3 DNA reads TGTGCCACGGTGCCGGGGGGCGGGCGCCCCTACGAGCAGTACTTC.

This clone was seen only a few times. V and J are TRBV30 and TRBJ1-2; 8 nucleotides line up with TRBD1. Germline-derived CDR1 and CDR2 are GTSNPN and SVGIG (reference sequence). With 2 bases clipped from V and 8 bases from J, the junction kept 7 bases outside the gene matches. The CDR3 is 13 residues long. The CDR3 sequence: CAWSPRGLWGYTF. In nucleotides, the CDR3 is TGTGCCTGGAGTCCCAGGGGGCTGTGGGGCTACACCTTC.

The rearrangement uses TRBV5-4 and TRBJ1-6, with 12 bases matching TRBD1. V lost 3 bases, J lost 10 bases, and 5 bases stayed unmatched. Per the germline V gene, CDR1 is SGHNT and CDR2 is YYREEE (reference sequence). CDR3 length equals 15 residues. CDR3 sequence reads: CASSSGQGAGSPLHF. Here the CDR3 DNA reads TGTGCCAGCAGCTCGGGACAGGGGGCTGGATCACCCCTCCACTTT.

The chain is built from TRBV3-1 (or the pseudogene TRBV3-2) and TRBJ2-1; D is possibly TRBD1 (7 bases). Germline V gene data show CDR1 as LGHDT and CDR2 as YNNKEL (reference sequence). Between the trimmed V and J ends, which lost 6 bases and 8 bases, there was a span of 17 bases. The CDR3 consists of 14 residues. The CDR3 loop reads CASSPQGGVDEQFF. The DNA of the CDR3 is TGTGCCAGCAGTCCGCAGGGGGGAGTCGATGAGCAGTTCTTC.

V and J are TRBV2 and TRBJ2-3; 7 nucleotides agree with TRBD2. The CDR3 is made up of 13 amino acids. V shed 6 bases, J shed 2 bases, and the junction held 2 bases outside the gene matches. The V gene's germline CDR1 is SNHLY and CDR2 FYNNEI. The CDR3 DNA reads TGTGCCAGCAGGGGGAGGGCCACAGATACGCAGTATTTT. Its translation is CASRGRATDTQYF.

The CDR3 DNA is TGCGCCAGCAGCGTAGGGGGGGGAGCCGGGACTAATGAAAAACTGTTTTTT. Translated: CASSVGGGAGTNEKLFF. The chain is built from TRBV4-1 and TRBJ1-4; weak D call: TRBD1 (6 bases). The V end lost 5 bases, the J end lost 2 bases, and 18 bases lay between the germline ends. The length of the CDR3 is 17 residues. The germline gives CDR1 MGHRA, CDR2 YSYEKL.

Here the CDR3 DNA reads TGCGCCAGCAGCCAAGATTGGGACAGAAATTCACCCCTCCACTTT. Encoded protein: CASSQDWDRNSPLHF. The J gene is TRBJ1-6, the V gene TRBV4-3; 7 bases are shared with TRBD1. The CDR3 totals 15 residues. Losses at the gene ends were 0 bases for V and 7 bases for J; bases not matched to a gene: 3. Germline V CDR1 and CDR2: LGHNA, YSLEER.

This chain links TRBV29-1 with TRBJ2-7; 11 bases fit TRBD1. This CDR3 has 15 amino acids. V was clipped by 0 bases and J by 5 bases; unmatched bases: 6. Germline loops: CDR1 SQVTM, CDR2 ANQGSEA. The CDR3 spells CSVEDRDRGGNEQYF. CDR3 DNA: TGCAGCGTTGAAGACCGGGACAGGGGGGGGAACGAGCAGTACTTC.

This clone was seen only a few times. The rearrangement links TRBV30 to TRBJ2-4; TRBD1 aligns across 10 bases. CDR1 and CDR2 from the germline V gene are GTSNPN and SVGIG (reference sequence). V trimming: 0 bases; J trimming: 8 bases; junction bases outside the gene matches: 1. The CDR3 consists of 13 residues. Here the CDR3 DNA reads TGTGCCTGGAGTGTAGGGACAGGGGACATTCAGTACTTC. This sequence encodes CAWSVGTGDIQYF.

The CDR3 coding sequence is TGTGCCAGCAGCCGCGGGTTTACCGGGGAGCTGTTTTTT. It specifies CASSRGFTGELFF. The chain recombines TRBV3-1 (or the pseudogene TRBV3-2) with TRBJ2-2; weak D call: TRBD2 (5 bases). The CDR3 is made up of 13 amino acids. CDR1 and CDR2 from the germline V gene are LGHDT and YNNKEL (reference sequence). V shed 4 bases and J shed 5 bases, with 8 bases lying between them.

This rearrangement joins TRBV18 to TRBJ1-4, with D perhaps matching TRBD1 (6 bases). The ends were cut back, 2 bases at V and 6 bases at J, with 10 bases in the middle. Germline V lookup: CDR1 KGHSH, CDR2 LQKENI. The CDR3 sequence is 14 residues long. CDR3 region: CASSPGTQDEKLFF. The CDR3 nucleotides read TGTGCCAGCTCACCAGGGACACAGGATGAAAAACTGTTTTTT.